These 29 T cell receptor beta chains came from one sample sequenced in a study of T cells in Graves' hyperthyroidism and ophthalmopathy. Amplified regions were TCR beta CDR3 sequences from RNA transcripts. When the TCR CDR3 underwent first-round RT-PCR, the HTBI primer set was used. Each CDR3 protein gets one entry after TCRdb re-called the multiplex PCR reads with MiXCR. Of fewer than 350,000 distinct CDR3 sequences listed, 15% to 20% are singletons. Sequenced sample: blood. The receptors were sampled from a woman aged 45-59 years with Graves' hyperthyroidism.

The chain combines TRBV7-2 with TRBJ2-3; 7 nucleotides match TRBD1. Per germline, CDR1 SGHTA and CDR2 FQGNSA. The length of the CDR3 is 15 residues. The V gene end was trimmed by 2 bases and the J gene end by 5 bases; junction bases not matched to a gene: 7. CDR3 protein: CASSLRPGGEDTQYF. The CDR3 DNA reads TGTGCCAGCAGCTTAAGGCCAGGGGGAGAAGATACGCAGTATTTT.

Ten or more counts support this clonotype. The V and J genes are TRBV10-3 and TRBJ2-3, with TRBD2 matching over 7 bases. V shed 0 bases and J 0 bases; nucleotides not matched to a gene: 9. This CDR3 spans 18 amino acids. The V gene's germline CDR1 is ENHRY and CDR2 SYGVKD. The CDR3 bases are TGTGCCATCAGTGAGTCGGCTGGGGGGGATGGAAGCACAGATACGCAGTATTTT. This sequence encodes CAISESAGGDGSTDTQYF.

This clonotype occurred many times. The CDR3 nucleotides read TGTGCCAGCCCGGACAGGGGAAATGGCTACACCTTC. Its translation: CASPDRGNGYTF. The rearrangement joins TRBV2 to TRBJ1-2; TRBD1 aligns across 9 bases. The CDR3 is 12 residues long. The germline gives CDR1 SNHLY, CDR2 FYNNEI. Trimming took 8 bases from V and 6 from J; bases not matched to a gene: 4.

This clonotype was observed many times. The chain recombines TRBV28 with TRBJ2-7, with 11 bases fitting TRBD2. The V gene's germline CDR1 is MDHEN and CDR2 SYDVKM. The trim removed 2 bases at V and 6 bases at J, leaving 3 bases unmatched. This CDR3 is built from 14 residues. Written as DNA, the CDR3 is TGTGCCAGCAGTTTAATAGCGGGAGGGCCCGAGCAGTACTTC. It is translated as CASSLIAGGPEQYF.

This clonotype was detected a few times. V gene TRBV3-1 combines with J gene TRBJ2-3; 8 nucleotides agree with TRBD2. The CDR3 totals 16 residues. Germline V gives CDR1 LGHDT, CDR2 YNNKEL (reference sequence). The V and J ends lost 7 bases and 2 bases, in that order; junction bases with no gene match: 11. The CDR3 loop is CASTLGTGGPTDTQYF. In DNA form, the CDR3 reads TGTGCCAGCACATTGGGCACGGGGGGGCCCACAGATACGCAGTATTTT.

The chain employs TRBV7-2 and TRBJ1-3; D is undetermined. Germline-derived CDR1 and CDR2 are SGHTA and FQGNSA. This CDR3 has 15 amino acids. With 5 bases removed from V and 0 bases from J, the gap between germline ends came to 11 bases. Here the CDR3 reads CASSLLMISGNTIYF. In DNA, the CDR3 is TGTGCCAGCAGCCTACTAATGATCTCTGGAAACACCATATATTTT.

This clonotype was recorded a few times. The rearrangement uses TRBV5-4 and TRBJ2-5; 7 bases agree with TRBD2. V trimming: 3 bases; J trimming: 1 base; junction bases outside the gene matches: 6. The CDR3 extends over 15 amino acids. CDR1 and CDR2 (germline): SGHNT, YYREEE (reference sequence). CDR3 amino acids: CASSSHRLAQETQYF. DNA for the CDR3: TGTGCCAGCAGCTCACATCGACTAGCCCAAGAGACCCAGTACTTC. Supplemented by reference TRBV5-4 and TRBJ2-5, the full variable domain reads ETGVTQSPTHLIKTRGQQVTLRCSSQSGHNTVSWYQQALGQGPQFIFQYYREEENGRGNFPPRFSGLQFPNYSSELNVNALELDDSALYLCASSSHRLAQETQYFGPGTRLLVL.

A word on this clonotype: A read error may produce the germline difference seen at one junction end. The genes are TRBV9 and TRBJ2-5, with D possibly matching TRBD1 (6 bases). Germline CDR1 SGDLS, CDR2 YYNGEE. The CDR3 contains 14 residues. The CDR3 DNA is TGTGCCAGCAGCGAGTCCAGGGGCCAAGAGACCCAGCACTTC. Translation: CASSESRGQETQHF. Looking up the rest from reference TRBV9 and TRBJ2-5 gives the full variable domain: DSGVTQTPKHLITATGQRVTLRCSPRSGDLSVYWYQQSLDQGLQFLIQYYNGEERAKGNILERFSAQQFPDLHSELNLSSLELGDSALYFCASSESRGQETQHFGPGTRLLVL.

The V and J genes are TRBV2 and TRBJ1-2; 7 bases agree with TRBD1. The V gene end was trimmed by 4 bases and the J gene end by 4 bases; junction bases not matched to a gene: 9. CDR3 size: 15 residues. Germline V gene sequence: CDR1 SNHLY, CDR2 FYNNEI. CDR3 protein: CASSGQGVITYGYTF. DNA of the CDR3: TGTGCCAGCAGTGGGCAGGGGGTGATCACCTATGGCTACACCTTC. Looking up the rest from reference TRBV2 and TRBJ1-2 gives the full variable domain: EPEVTQTPSHQVTQMGQEVILRCVPISNHLYFYWYRQILGQKVEFLVSFYNNEISEKSEIFDDQFSVERPDGSNFTLKIRSTKLEDSAMYFCASSGQGVITYGYTFGSGTRLTVV.

This clonotype was seen repeatedly, ten times or more. The CDR3 loop is CASSSATGSGADTQYF. The CDR3 nucleotides are TGTGCCAGCAGTTCGGCGACAGGGTCAGGGGCAGATACGCAGTATTTT. The chain combines TRBV12-3 or TRBV12-4 with TRBJ2-3; TRBD1 matches 7 bases. CDR3 size: 16 residues. The V and J ends lost 4 bases and 4 bases, in that order; junction bases with no gene match: 11.

The V call is TRBV5-1, the J call TRBJ2-1, with TRBD2 matching over 8 bases. Per germline, CDR1 SGHRS and CDR2 YFSETQ. J was trimmed by 2 bases and V by 4 bases; bases with no gene match: 5. The CDR3 spans 15 residues. Here the CDR3 reads CASSQSGGTYNEQFF. The CDR3 nucleotides read TGCGCCAGCAGCCAAAGCGGGGGTACCTACAATGAGCAGTTCTTC. Full variable domain (remainder filled in from reference TRBV5-1 and TRBJ2-1): KAGVTQTPRYLIKTRGQQVTLSCSPISGHRSVSWYQQTPGQGLQFLFEYFSETQRNKGNFPGRFSGRQFSNSRSEMNVSTLELGDSALYLCASSQSGGTYNEQFFGPGTRLTVL.

This clonotype was found many times. The CDR3 protein is CASSTPLAGYNEQFF. The CDR3 nucleotides read TGTGCCAGCAGTACCCCCCTAGCGGGATACAATGAGCAGTTCTTC. This sequence joins TRBV28 and TRBJ2-1, with TRBD2 identical over 9 bases. V lost 5 bases to trimming and J lost 4 bases; unmatched junction nucleotides: 6. Germline CDR1 and CDR2: MDHEN and SYDVKM. The CDR3 length is 15 residues.

This clonotype has only a few counts. The chain employs TRBV3-1 and TRBJ1-2; D gene unclear. Germline V gene data show CDR1 as LGHDT and CDR2 as YNNKEL (reference sequence). With 1 base removed from V and 2 bases from J, the gap between germline ends came to 8 bases. This CDR3 region has 14 residues. As DNA, the CDR3 is TGTGCCAGCAGCCAAGCCCCGGTGAACTATGGCTACACCTTC. Its protein product is CASSQAPVNYGYTF.

This clonotype was seen only a few times. The V and J genes are TRBV20-1 and TRBJ1-2, with TRBD1 as a possible D gene (5 bases). Trimming pared 5 bases from V and 7 bases from J, leaving 14 bases between. Germline-derived CDR1 and CDR2 are DFQATT and SNEGSKA (reference sequence). This CDR3 is built from 12 residues. The CDR3 here is CSAAGGELGYTF. The CDR3 nucleotides read TGCAGTGCTGCAGGAGGGGAGCTTGGCTACACCTTC.

This clonotype was picked up a small number of times. This chain connects TRBV20-1 to TRBJ2-3; 8 bases are shared with TRBD1. V lost 0 bases and J lost 2; bases outside the gene matches: 7. CDR1 and CDR2 (germline): DFQATT, SNEGSKA (reference sequence). The CDR3 sequence is 16 residues long. The CDR3 DNA reads TGCAGTGCTAGAGATTCGGGGACAGGCGACACAGATACGCAGTATTTT. This codes for CSARDSGTGDTDTQYF.

This clonotype was observed many times. The rearrangement links TRBV12-3 or TRBV12-4 to TRBJ2-7, with a possible D match to TRBD2 (5 bases). Trimming removed 2 bases from V and 6 bases from J, with 14 bases in between. The CDR3 consists of 14 residues. The CDR3 nucleotides read TGTGCCAGCAGTTTAAGCGGCAACCTGGTCGAGCAGTACTTC. Its protein is CASSLSGNLVEQYF.

V is TRBV20-1 and J is TRBJ2-7; D may be TRBD2 (5 bases). The CDR3 contains 15 residues. The V and J ends lost 0 bases and 1 base respectively, with 13 bases between them. CDR1 and CDR2 from the germline V gene are DFQATT and SNEGSKA (reference sequence). CDR3 in amino acids: CSAREEAGGSYEQYF. CDR3 sequence (DNA): TGCAGTGCTAGAGAGGAGGCGGGTGGGTCCTACGAGCAGTACTTC.

This clonotype was counted at least ten times. The chain combines TRBV28 with TRBJ2-7; D possibly uses TRBD1 or TRBD2 (5 bases each). The CDR3 sequence is 16 residues long. Between the trimmed V and J ends, which lost 4 bases and 2 bases, there was a span of 18 bases. Germline V gene sequence: CDR1 MDHEN, CDR2 SYDVKM. Written as DNA, the CDR3 is TGTGCCAGCAGTTCCCTAGCACACCGAGGGGCCTACGAGCAGTACTTC. This sequence encodes CASSSLAHRGAYEQYF.

At least ten counts were recorded for this clonotype. The chain links TRBV13 to TRBJ1-1; D unclear. Between the trimmed V and J ends, which lost 8 bases and 9 bases, there was a span of 13 bases. Germline loops: CDR1 PRHDT, CDR2 FYEKMQ (reference sequence). This CDR3 spans 11 amino acids. This CDR3 is CASEAELKAFF. The CDR3 nucleotides are TGTGCCAGCGAGGCCGAACTAAAAGCTTTCTTT.

The chain has TRBV11-2 and TRBJ2-2; D is unresolved. The length of the CDR3 is 13 residues. Germline CDR1 reads SGHAT; CDR2 reads FQNNGV. Trimming took off 1 base at V and 5 bases at J, with 5 bases between the two ends. CDR3 sequence reads: CASSLVETGELFF. The DNA for the CDR3 is TGTGCCAGCAGCTTAGTAGAGACCGGGGAGCTGTTTTTT.

The chain couples TRBV5-4 to TRBJ1-6; D may be TRBD1 (5 bases). CDR1 and CDR2 (germline): SGHNT, YYREEE (reference sequence). Trimming took 3 bases from V and 5 from J, leaving 12 bases between them. The CDR3 sequence is 15 residues long. CDR3 sequence reads: CASSWGSGDNSPLHF. The CDR3, as DNA: TGTGCCAGCAGCTGGGGGTCGGGTGATAATTCACCCCTCCACTTT. Full variable domain (missing parts from reference TRBV5-4 and TRBJ1-6): ETGVTQSPTHLIKTRGQQVTLRCSSQSGHNTVSWYQQALGQGPQFIFQYYREEENGRGNFPPRFSGLQFPNYSSELNVNALELDDSALYLCASSWGSGDNSPLHFGNGTRLTVT.

This chain links TRBV24-1 with TRBJ2-1; 7 bases are shared with TRBD2. This CDR3 region has 15 residues. V was clipped by 4 bases and J by 9 bases; unmatched bases: 11. CDR1 is KGHDR, CDR2 SFDVKD, per germline. The CDR3 bases are TGTGCCACCAGTGACCCGGTGAGCGGGGTTGGTGAGCAGTTCTTC. Encoded protein: CATSDPVSGVGEQFF.

This clonotype was observed at least ten times. The rearrangement links TRBV6-2 or TRBV6-3 to TRBJ2-7; 7 nucleotides agree with TRBD2. Trimming cost V 7 bases and J 5 bases; bases outside gene matches: 8. CDR1 and CDR2 from the germline V gene are MNHEY and SVGEGT. The CDR3 runs 13 residues. The CDR3 reads CASTQGGADEQYV. Here the CDR3 DNA reads TGTGCCAGCACCCAGGGAGGGGCTGACGAGCAGTACGTC.

The sample holds many counts of this clonotype. J is TRBJ1-1 and V is TRBV12-3 or TRBV12-4; D is possibly TRBD1 (5 bases). The CDR3 runs to 14 residues. Trimming removed 3 bases at V and 1 base at J, with 9 bases between. CDR3 sequence (DNA): TGTGCCAGCAGTTTGGAAGGGACGAACACTGAAGCTTTCTTT. It yields the protein CASSLEGTNTEAFF.

This clonotype has just a few counts. The genes are TRBV9 and TRBJ2-1; TRBD2 aligns across 12 bases. Germline trimming cut 0 bases from V and 0 bases from J; bases unmatched to any gene: 16. Germline V gives CDR1 SGDLS, CDR2 YYNGEE. The CDR3 runs to 22 residues. Written as DNA, the CDR3 is TGTGCCAGCAGCGTAGCTACAGTTGGGGCTAGCGGGAGGGCGAGCTCCTACAATGAGCAGTTCTTC. Translated: CASSVATVGASGRASSYNEQFF.

This chain links TRBV12-3 or TRBV12-4 with TRBJ2-3; 13 positions match TRBD2. V lost 10 bases to trimming and J lost 5 bases; unmatched junction nucleotides: 9. The CDR3 has 15 residues. Here the CDR3 reads CATRTSGGPGDTQYF. DNA of the CDR3: TGTGCCACCAGGACTAGCGGGGGCCCGGGAGATACGCAGTATTTT.

The chain couples TRBV5-1 to TRBJ2-7; tentatively, D is TRBD1 or TRBD2 (5 bases each). V shed 4 bases and J shed 4 bases, with 12 bases lying between them. The CDR3 has 13 amino acids. In germline, CDR1 is SGHRS, CDR2 YFSETQ. The CDR3 nucleotides are TGCGCCAGCAGCATAAATGGGGGATACGAGCAGTACGTC. It translates to CASSINGGYEQYV.

J is TRBJ2-3 and V is TRBV28; TRBD1 matches at 9 bases. This CDR3 contains 14 residues. Looked up from germline, CDR1 is MDHEN and CDR2 is SYDVKM. Unmatched junction bases numbered 3, after V lost 5 bases and J lost 3 bases. The CDR3, as DNA: TGTGCCAGCAGTCGACAGGGGGAAACAGATACGCAGTATTTT. Translated, it gives CASSRQGETDTQYF.

This clonotype was seen more than once but under ten times. The J gene is TRBJ2-5, the V gene TRBV3-1; no reliable D call. The CDR3 is made up of 12 amino acids. The V gene lost 4 bases and the J gene lost 5 bases, with 8 bases spanning the gap. Looked up from germline, CDR1 is LGHDT and CDR2 is YNNKEL (reference sequence). The CDR3 sequence is CASSPGRETQYF. The CDR3 DNA reads as TGTGCCAGCAGCCCCGGCCGTGAGACCCAGTACTTC.